A selection of T cell receptor beta chains follows, all from one sample in a study of identical twins. Using its own MiXCR run on the 5' RACE reads, TCRdb lists one record per CDR3 protein. The repertoire includes 1.5 million to 2 million distinct CDR3 sequences, less than 35% of them detected once, and around 0.3% sits in the top ten. The sample consisted of cord blood. The origin of the receptors is a newborn girl in good health. CDR3s include the opening cysteine and the closing phenylalanine or tryptophan.

TRBV5-6 | CASSLFDSTASSYEQYF
TRBV9 | CASSPRRSLAGGTDTQYF
TRBV10-3 | CANQGEDEKLFF
TRBV4-1 | CASTARGGSTEAFF
TRBV12-3/TRBV12-4 | CANSHRGQGYTF
TRBV10-3 | CAISEELAGAYNEQFF
TRBV4-1 | CASSQEDRANYGYTF
TRBV20-1 | CSACVDPGDIQYF
TRBV25-1 | CASRETSGRINEQFF
TRBV20-1 | CSAVPRGRRTKNIQYF
TRBV2 | CASTLDRGRNQPQHF
TRBV12-3/TRBV12-4 | CASRELAKSYEQYF
TRBV4-2 | CASSRVGQGLNGYTF
TRBV21-1 | CASRRGVVIYGYTF
TRBV6-1 | CASSDLKQGYGYNEQFF
TRBV11-2 | CASSLDRAALYNEQFF
TRBV6-6 | CASGPPGLAPRTDTQYF
TRBV20-1 | CSAIPTWLYEQYF
TRBV27 | CASSSHGQGREKLFF
TRBV28 | CASGSQGNEQYF
TRBV20-1 | CSANPGQGQYEQYF
TRBV27 | CASSPTPGQATKNIQYF
TRBV7-9 | CASSLVMTATNYGYTF
TRBV7-9 | CASSFSGLGAYNEQFF
TRBV20-1 | CSASRLARGSYEQYF